This TCR beta chain stems from a study of cytomegalovirus exposure and HLA in healthy donors. Donors consisted of healthy bone marrow donors. The CDR3 contains 16 residues. The trim removed 0 bases at V and 5 bases at J, leaving 9 bases unmatched. The germline V gene encodes CDR1 SGDLS and CDR2 YYNGEE. The PCR ran on 60 Vbeta and 13 Jbeta primers. This table comes from immunoSEQ multiplex PCR, and its TCRdb copy is limited to in-frame clones, with some not included. Among approximately 160,000 clones listed, approximately 80% were seen once. Notes on the study in general: In a later analysis, an Asian-associated ancestry cluster reportedly showed fewer N-insertions than the roughly 690-donor mean. The study had only CMV serostatus as immune exposure information.

To note about this clone: Antigen unknown.

The sample consisted of PBMCs. The clonotype comes from a man aged 18 to 30 in good health and CMV-seropositive. V usage is TRBV9 and J usage is TRBJ2-7, with 9 bases matching TRBD1. CDR3 residues: CASSVATTGGGNEQYF. DNA of the CDR3: TGTGCCAGCAGCGTAGCTACGACAGGGGGGGGTAACGAGCAGTACTTC.